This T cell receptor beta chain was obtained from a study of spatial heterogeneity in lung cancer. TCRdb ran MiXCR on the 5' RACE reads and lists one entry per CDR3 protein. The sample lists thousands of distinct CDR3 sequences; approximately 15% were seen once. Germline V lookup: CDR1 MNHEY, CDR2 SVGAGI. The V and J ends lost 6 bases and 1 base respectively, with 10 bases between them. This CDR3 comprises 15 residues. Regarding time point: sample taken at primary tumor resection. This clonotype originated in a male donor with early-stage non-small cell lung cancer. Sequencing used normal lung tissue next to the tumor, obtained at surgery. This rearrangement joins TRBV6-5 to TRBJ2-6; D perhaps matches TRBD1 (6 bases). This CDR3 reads CASRLGGSGANVLTF. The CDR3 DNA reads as TGTGCCAGCAGACTAGGGGGTTCTGGGGCCAACGTCCTGACTTTC.